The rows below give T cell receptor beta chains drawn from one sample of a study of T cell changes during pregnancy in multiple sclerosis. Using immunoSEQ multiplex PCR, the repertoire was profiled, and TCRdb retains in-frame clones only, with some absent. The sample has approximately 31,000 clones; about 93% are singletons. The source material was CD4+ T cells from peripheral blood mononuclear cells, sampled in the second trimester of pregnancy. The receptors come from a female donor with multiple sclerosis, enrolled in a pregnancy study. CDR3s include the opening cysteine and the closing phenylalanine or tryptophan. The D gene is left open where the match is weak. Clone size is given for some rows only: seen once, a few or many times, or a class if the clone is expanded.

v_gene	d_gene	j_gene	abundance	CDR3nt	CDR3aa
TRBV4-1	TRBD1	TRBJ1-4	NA	TGCGCCAGCAGCCAACAACCCACAGGGGGCTATGAAAAACTGTTTTTT	CASSQQPTGGYEKLFF
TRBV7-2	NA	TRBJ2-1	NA	TGTGCCAGCAGCTTAATTCGCGGCCGCTACAATGAGCAGTTCTTC	CASSLIRGRYNEQFF
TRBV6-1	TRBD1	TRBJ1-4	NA	TGTGCCAGCAGGGGACAGGGGACCCGGGAAAAACTGTTTTTT	CASRGQGTREKLFF
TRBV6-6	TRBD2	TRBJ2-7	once	TGTGCCAGCAGCAACGGACTAGCGGCCTACGAGCAGTACTTC	CASSNGLAAYEQYF
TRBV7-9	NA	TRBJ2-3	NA	TGTGCCAGCAGCTTGGGAGTACGAAACACAGATACGCAGTATTTT	CASSLGVRNTDTQYF
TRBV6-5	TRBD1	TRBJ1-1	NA	TGTGCCAGCAGGTGGACAGGACCCTTTTACACTGAAGCTTTCTTT	CASRWTGPFYTEAFF
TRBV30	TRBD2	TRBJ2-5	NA	TGTGCCTGGAGGTCCGGGACTAGCTCGTCAGAGACCCAGTACTTC	CAWRSGTSSSETQYF
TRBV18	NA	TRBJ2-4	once	TGTGCCAGCTCACCACCGGTCAACTTCCAAATAGCCAAAAACATTCAGTACTTC	CASSPPVNFQIAKNIQYF
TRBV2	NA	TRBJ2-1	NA	TGTGCCAGCAGTACCAATAGAAACAATGAGCAGTTCTTC	CASSTNRNNEQFF
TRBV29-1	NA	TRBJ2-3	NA	TGCAGCGTTGCCTCGAGCACAGATACGCAGTATTTT	CSVASSTDTQYF
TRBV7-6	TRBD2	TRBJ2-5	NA	TGTGCCAGCAGCTCTCCGGGACTAGCTTTTCGAGAGACCCAGTACTTC	CASSSPGLAFRETQYF
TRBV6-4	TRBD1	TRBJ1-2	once	TGTGCCAGCAGTGACCAGGACAGGGATGGCTACACCTTC	CASSDQDRDGYTF
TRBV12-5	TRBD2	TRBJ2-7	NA	TGTGCTAGTGGTTTGGTTGTGGGAGGGCTTTCCTACGAGCAGTACTTC	CASGLVVGGLSYEQYF
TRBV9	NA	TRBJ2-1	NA	TGTGCCAGCAGCCCCAGTGGAGGGCACCACGAGCAGTTCTTC	CASSPSGGHHEQFF
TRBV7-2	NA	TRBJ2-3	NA	TGTGCCAGCAGCCCCGAGGCGGGACGATCCCCGTATTTT	CASSPEAGRSPYF
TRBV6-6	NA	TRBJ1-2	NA	TGTGCCAGCAGACCCCGGGGGGGAATGGGGGGCTACACCTTC	CASRPRGGMGGYTF